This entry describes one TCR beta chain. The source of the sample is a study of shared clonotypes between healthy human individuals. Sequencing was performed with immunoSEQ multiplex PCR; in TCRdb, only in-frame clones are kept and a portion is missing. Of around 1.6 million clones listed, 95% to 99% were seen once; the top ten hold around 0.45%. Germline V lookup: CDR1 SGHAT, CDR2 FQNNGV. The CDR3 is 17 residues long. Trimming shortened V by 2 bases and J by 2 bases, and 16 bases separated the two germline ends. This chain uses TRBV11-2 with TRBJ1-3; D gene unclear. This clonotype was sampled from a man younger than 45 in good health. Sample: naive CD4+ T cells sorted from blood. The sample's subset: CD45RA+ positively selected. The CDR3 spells CASSLREALGAGNTIYF. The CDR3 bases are TGTGCCAGCAGCTTAAGGGAAGCACTGGGCGCTGGAAACACCATATATTTT.